Below, 25 T cell receptor beta chains from the same sample are listed, as sequenced in a study of shared clonotypes between healthy human individuals (dated by TCRdb to about 2020). Library construction relied on the immunoSEQ multiplex PCR assay. Entries here come from immuneACCESS through TCRdb and include only in-frame sequences with V and J called. Some clones fail to appear in such tables; in the studies checked, an unresolved V gene covers under half of the shortfall, and the cause of the remainder is unknown. In all, the sample holds roughly 2 million clones, and roughly 95% of those were seen once. The ten largest account for 0.13% of the sample. Sequenced input: naive CD4+ T cells sorted from blood. The cell subset or site label, read with the paper, signifies: CD45RA+ positively selected. The receptors here all came from a man aged 18-30 years in good health.

This clone was counted once. The chain joins TRBV6-5 to TRBJ1-6; perhaps TRBD1 as D (5 bases). Germline CDR1 and CDR2: MNHEY and SVGAGI. Trimming stripped 0 bases from V and 2 bases from J, with 5 bases between. The CDR3 is 15 residues long. The CDR3 reads CASSYSGAYNSPLHF. The CDR3 DNA follows: TGTGCCAGCAGTTACTCGGGGGCCTATAATTCACCCCTCCACTTT.

The rearrangement links TRBV5-1 to TRBJ2-7; 7 nucleotides agree with TRBD2. The CDR3 extends over 12 amino acids. Trimming at V came to 3 bases and at J to 3 bases, leaving 0 bases not matched to a gene. Germline-derived CDR1 and CDR2 are SGHRS and YFSETQ. CDR3 protein: CASSSSGYEQYF. The DNA of the CDR3 is TGCGCCAGCAGCTCTAGCGGCTACGAGCAGTACTTC.

The chain links TRBV2 to TRBJ2-2; D might be TRBD1 (6 bases). Germline loops: CDR1 SNHLY, CDR2 FYNNEI. V was trimmed by 6 bases and J by 0 bases, leaving 14 bases between them. This CDR3 has 16 amino acids. The CDR3: CASSEQGVANTGELFF. For the CDR3, the DNA is TGTGCCAGCAGCGAACAGGGAGTCGCGAACACCGGGGAGCTGTTTTTT. Based on the CDR3 plus reference TRBV2 and TRBJ2-2, the full variable domain is EPEVTQTPSHQVTQMGQEVILRCVPISNHLYFYWYRQILGQKVEFLVSFYNNEISEKSEIFDDQFSVERPDGSNFTLKIRSTKLEDSAMYFCASSEQGVANTGELFFGEGSRLTVL.

This chain joins TRBV2 and TRBJ2-7; D possibly corresponds to TRBD2 (6 bases). The CDR3 loop spans 14 amino acids. CDR1 SNHLY and CDR2 FYNNEI come from the germline V gene. Trimming took off 2 bases at V and 6 bases at J, with 14 bases between the two ends. The CDR3, as DNA: TGTGCCAGCAGTGAACATGGCGCGGAGGGCGAGCAGTACTTC. Protein: CASSEHGAEGEQYF.

The rearrangement links TRBV6-1 to TRBJ2-7; no clear D. Looked up from germline, CDR1 is MNHNS and CDR2 is SASEGT. V was pared by 7 bases and J by 3 bases, with 16 bases between. The CDR3 extends over 14 amino acids. CDR3 amino acids: CASTEEASVYEQYF. In nucleotides, the CDR3 is TGTGCCAGCACCGAAGAGGCCTCGGTCTACGAGCAGTACTTC.

This clone showed up just once. The chain carries TRBV5-1 and TRBJ2-7; the D gene is possibly TRBD2 (6 bases). V lost 3 bases to trimming and J lost 2 bases, with 15 bases between them. This CDR3 is 15 amino acids long. Looked up from germline, CDR1 is SGHRS and CDR2 is YFSETQ. The CDR3 coding sequence is TGCGCCAGCAGCTCAGGGCGTGGAGGGACCTACGAGCAGTACTTC. It specifies CASSSGRGGTYEQYF.

The chain couples TRBV4-2 to TRBJ2-7; D perhaps matches TRBD2 (5 bases). CDR3 length: 12 residues. Germline V gene data show CDR1 as LGHNA and CDR2 as YNFKEQ. The germline V and J ends were trimmed by 1 base and 7 bases, with 8 bases remaining between them. The CDR3 loop is CASSQGTGEQYF. The CDR3, as DNA: TGTGCCAGCAGCCAAGGGACGGGAGAGCAGTACTTC.

This clone was seen just once. This chain uses TRBV11-3 with TRBJ2-2; 8 bases agree with TRBD1. CDR1 SGHNT and CDR2 YENEEA come from the germline V gene. The V segment lost 5 bases and the J segment 5 bases; nucleotides outside the gene matches: 13. This CDR3 is 17 amino acids long. CDR3 bases: TGTGCCAGCAGCCGACAGGGGAACGGCCTAACGACCGGGGAGCTGTTTTTT. It translates to CASSRQGNGLTTGELFF.

In DNA, the CDR3 is TGTGCCAGCAGCCCTCGTCAGGCAGGAACCGGGGAGCTGTTTTTT. Translated: CASSPRQAGTGELFF. The chain links TRBV7-2 to TRBJ2-2; no clear D gene. Trimming left V 5 bases short and J 5 bases short, with 15 bases between. In germline, CDR1 is SGHTA, CDR2 FQGNSA. The CDR3 is made up of 15 amino acids.

The rearrangement links TRBV10-2 to TRBJ1-3; 10 bases are a match to TRBD1. With V trimmed by 6 bases and J by 5 bases, 4 bases remained unmatched. Germline V gene sequence: CDR1 WSHSY, CDR2 SAAADI. This CDR3 is built from 14 residues. The CDR3, as DNA: TGCGCCAGCAGCACGACAGGGGGCCGAAACACCATATATTTT. Amino acids: CASSTTGGRNTIYF.

This clone has a handful of counts. Different DNA sequences within this sample yield the same CDR3. The V gene is TRBV9, the J gene TRBJ2-5; D call uncertain. The V and J ends lost 0 bases and 2 bases respectively, with 5 bases between them. Germline CDR1 reads SGDLS; CDR2 reads YYNGEE. The CDR3 spans 13 residues. CDR3: CASSVGAQETQYF. As DNA, the CDR3 is TGTGCCAGCAGCGTAGGGGCTCAAGAGACCCAGTACTTC.

The chain uses TRBV29-1 and TRBJ1-1; D not resolved. Trimming shortened V by 3 bases and J by 0 bases, and 8 bases separated the two germline ends. Looked up from germline, CDR1 is SQVTM and CDR2 is ANQGSEA. CDR3 length: 13 amino acids. The CDR3 nucleotides are TGCAGCGTTGAGATGAGGCTGAACACTGAAGCTTTCTTT. This codes for CSVEMRLNTEAFF.

The rearrangement uses TRBV4-2 and TRBJ2-3, with no clear D. The germline gives CDR1 LGHNA, CDR2 YNFKEQ. The CDR3 covers 16 residues. V was pared by 4 bases and J by 1 base, with 15 bases between. The DNA for the CDR3 is TGTGCCAGCAGCCCCCTTGGCGGCGCCGGCACAGATACGCAGTATTTT. It yields the protein CASSPLGGAGTDTQYF.

V is TRBV5-4 and J is TRBJ1-1; 8 positions agree with TRBD1. V lost 0 bases to trimming and J lost 8 bases; unmatched junction nucleotides: 9. The CDR3 sequence is 15 residues long. Per germline, CDR1 SGHNT and CDR2 YYREEE (reference sequence). The CDR3 DNA reads TGTGCCAGCAGCTTGGCGGGACAGGCCCCCGGGGAAGCTTTCTTT. Amino acids: CASSLAGQAPGEAFF.

The V gene is TRBV4-1, the J gene TRBJ2-7; D call uncertain. This CDR3 has 15 residues. V was pared by 1 base and J by 2 bases, with 12 bases between. Germline values: CDR1 MGHRA, CDR2 YSYEKL. CDR3 DNA: TGCGCCAGCAGCCAAGCAATAACGAATCCCTACGAGCAGTACTTC. This gives the protein CASSQAITNPYEQYF.

This clone is a singleton in its sample. This chain uses TRBV4-1 with TRBJ1-6, with D possibly being TRBD1 (6 bases). This CDR3 is 13 amino acids long. CDR1 and CDR2 (germline): MGHRA, YSYEKL. Trimming left V 9 bases short and J 10 bases short, with 16 bases between. The CDR3 region has the DNA TGCGCCAGTGCTAGGGGGGCCCGGTCACCCCTCCACTTT. It encodes CASARGARSPLHF.

This rearrangement joins TRBV15 to TRBJ1-6, with D perhaps matching TRBD1 (6 bases). V gave up 2 bases and J gave up 7 bases, with 18 bases separating them. The CDR3 contains 17 residues. Germline CDR1 and CDR2: LNHNV and YYDKDF (reference sequence). This CDR3 reads CATSRFATGTYNSPLHF. CDR3 nucleotide sequence: TGTGCCACCAGCAGATTCGCTACCGGGACATACAATTCACCCCTCCACTTT.

The gene calls are TRBV7-2 and TRBJ1-3; D possibly corresponds to TRBD1 (5 bases). CDR3 length: 16 residues. Trimming stripped 3 bases from V and 4 bases from J, with 16 bases between. Looked up from germline, CDR1 is SGHTA and CDR2 is FQGNSA. This CDR3 is CASSFSTGTAGNTIYF. CDR3 coding DNA: TGTGCCAGCAGCTTCAGTACCGGGACGGCGGGAAACACCATATATTTT.

The chain has TRBV5-1 and TRBJ2-7; TRBD1 matches at 7 bases. There are 15 residues in the CDR3. V lost 4 bases to trimming and J lost 0 bases; unmatched junction nucleotides: 7. Per germline, CDR1 SGHRS and CDR2 YFSETQ. CDR3 protein: CASSHGTVPSYEQYF. The DNA for the CDR3 is TGCGCCAGCAGCCACGGGACAGTTCCCTCCTACGAGCAGTACTTC.

This clone was recorded only once. The chain combines TRBV6-5 with TRBJ2-7, with D perhaps matching TRBD1 (6 bases). Germline V gives CDR1 MNHEY, CDR2 SVGAGI. The V end was cut by 0 bases, the J end by 4 bases, with 16 bases between. The CDR3 sequence is 16 residues long. The CDR3 region is CASSYSKGVSGYEQYF. CDR3 in DNA: TGTGCCAGCAGTTACTCGAAGGGGGTTTCTGGGTACGAGCAGTACTTC.

The J gene is TRBJ1-6, the V gene TRBV11-2; tentative D call: TRBD1 (5 bases). Germline loops: CDR1 SGHAT, CDR2 FQNNGV. V was trimmed by 0 bases and J by 7 bases, leaving 13 bases between them. The CDR3 is 16 amino acids. CDR3 nucleotide sequence: TGTGCCAGCAGCTTAGATTACGGCAGGGCCAATTCACCCCTCCACTTT. Translating it yields CASSLDYGRANSPLHF. Full variable domain (missing parts from reference TRBV11-2 and TRBJ1-6): EAGVAQSPRYKIIEKRQSVAFWCNPISGHATLYWYQQILGQGPKLLIQFQNNGVVDDSQLPKDRFSAERLKGVDSTLKIQPAKLEDSAVYLCASSLDYGRANSPLHFGNGTRLTVT.

The genes are TRBV11-2 and TRBJ1-1, with 10 nucleotides matching TRBD1. Germline lookup yields CDR1 SGHAT and CDR2 FQNNGV. The CDR3 extends over 15 amino acids. V lost 4 bases to trimming and J lost 5 bases; unmatched junction nucleotides: 7. CDR3 region: CASSSATGGLTEAFF. The CDR3 DNA follows: TGTGCCAGCAGCTCCGCGACAGGGGGCTTAACTGAAGCTTTCTTT.

V gene TRBV18 combines with J gene TRBJ2-2, with 9 bases aligning to TRBD1. The length of the CDR3 is 15 residues. The V gene end was trimmed by 3 bases and the J gene end by 4 bases; junction bases not matched to a gene: 3. Germline CDR1 KGHSH, CDR2 LQKENI. The CDR3 nucleotides are TGTGCCAGCTCACCGGCGACAGGGGGCACCGGGGAGCTGTTTTTT. It encodes CASSPATGGTGELFF.

The CDR3 protein is CASSPGSGNQPQHF. The CDR3 DNA reads TGTGCCAGCTCACCAGGTTCTGGCAATCAGCCCCAGCATTTT. V gene TRBV18 combines with J gene TRBJ1-5, with no clear D. V was trimmed by 2 bases and J by 2 bases, leaving 7 bases between them. In germline, CDR1 is KGHSH, CDR2 LQKENI. CDR3 size: 14 residues.

Remarks on this clone: The identical CDR3 is also encoded by other nucleotide sequences in the sample. V gene TRBV5-4 combines with J gene TRBJ2-5; the D is unclear. The CDR3 runs 12 residues. V lost 2 bases and J 4 bases, leaving 6 bases between the germline ends. Germline V lookup: CDR1 SGHNT, CDR2 YYREEE (reference sequence). CDR3 region: CASSLDRETQYF. The DNA of the CDR3 is TGTGCCAGCAGCTTAGACCGAGAGACCCAGTACTTC.